This TCR beta chain was sequenced in a study of blood T cell repertoires in COVID-19 (dated by TCRdb to 2018 to 2020). With respect to the entire study: The collaborator samples originated in the United States, Italy and Spain and spanned the acute and convalescent phases of COVID-19. HLA class I and class II types, where available, came from metadata supplied by the sample provider rather than from assay-based typing. The prospective study material was composed of cDNA or gDNA derived from T cells, B-cell-depleted T cells, or PBMCs. The repertoires were made available in a free public database intended to serve as a resource for research on the immune response to SARS-CoV-2. Samples came from the ongoing ImmuneRACE study (first 160 participants) plus 1,254 subjects from 6 global collaborators. The dataset comprised deeply sampled blood TCRbeta repertoires from subjects exposed to, actively infected with, or recovered from COVID-19. Nearly every sample came with metadata listing a de-identified subject ID, COVID-19 status, age in years and sex.

Whole blood was collected in K2EDTA tubes by collaborating institutions according to the institutions' own protocols. For TCRbeta analysis, collaborators shipped samples as frozen whole blood, isolated PBMCs, or DNA extracted from either of those sample types. The immunoSEQ Assay, a bias-controlled multiplex PCR, was used to amplify TCRbeta CDR3 regions from genomic DNA. For the original study's pipeline: The number of nucleated cells in each sample was estimated by amplification of reference gene primers within the assay. To quantify the absolute abundance of each unique TCRbeta CDR3 rearrangement, sequence reads were collapsed and filtered. For each sample, productive Simpson clonality was calculated by taking the square root of Simpson's diversity index across productive rearrangements. The immuneACCESS repertoire file appears here via TCRdb, limited to in-frame rearrangements. These files lack a portion of the clones; in checked studies, under half of the deficit traces to unresolved V genes, and the cause of the others is not known. That table gives V, J and clone size, and the DNA gave D and trimming. The sample contains roughly 35,000 clones, 85% of them found a single time. The ten top clones hold about 15% of the sample.

From the cysteine through the phenylalanine, the CDR3 covers 17 amino acids. Kept here is only the CDR3 DNA, which spans 51 bases and is read in frame from base 1. The junction shows trimming of 6 bases on V and 1 base on J, plus 20 bases between the germline ends. Via the germline V gene (reference sequence), CDR1 is MNHEY and CDR2 SMNVEV. The full study reports these points: Clinical and demographic metadata were provided uncurated, with the amount varying by source and participant.

Details on this clone: Which antigen it targets is not known. One base away there is no much larger clone; base qualities are not given.

This sequence uses TRBV27 and TRBJ2-3; TRBD2 could be the D gene, as 5 bases match. The receptor was derived from a human donor with acute or convalescent COVID-19. The donor label of this sample is uncertain. Sequences were obtained from peripheral blood. For the CDR3, the sequence is CASSRDTTGLRTDTQYF. The sequenced DNA: TGTGCCAGCAGCCGGGATACCACCGGGTTACGCACAGATACGCAGTATTTT.